Sequencing of this T cell receptor beta chain was carried out in a study of cytomegalovirus exposure and HLA in healthy donors. About the research overall: The 100 to 150 validation repertoires, a later analysis reported, used the same platform as the approximately 670 repertoires from the first cohort. Study-level results: Reportedly, cytomegalovirus status was diagnosed with high sensitivity and specificity. Listed as cytomegalovirus-associated were roughly 180 TCR beta chains. In vitro experiments confirmed that three CMV-associated chains were specific for CMV antigens.

CDR1 and CDR2 (germline): KGHSH, LQKENI. The CDR3 consists of 16 residues. V shed 6 bases, J shed 1 base, and the junction held 12 bases outside the gene matches. As to this clone: Its antigen is currently unknown.

Repertoires were generated with immunoSEQ multiplex PCR, while TCRdb's copy carries only in-frame clones and drops some. The table lists 130,000 or so clones, approximately 92% of them singletons, with roughly 9.2% in the top ten. The origin of this receptor is a young woman in good health and CMV-seropositive. The source material was PBMCs. V gene TRBV18 combines with J gene TRBJ2-7; 7 positions agree with TRBD1. CDR3 residues: CASSTVPGQTSYEQYF. The CDR3 DNA is TGTGCCAGCTCGACCGTACCGGGACAGACGTCCTACGAGCAGTACTTC.